The present T cell receptor (beta chain) was sequenced within a study of radiation and T cells in renal cell carcinoma. Time point noted: baseline pretreatment blood. Stated treatment: 15 Gy SBRT to primary tumor, nephrectomy 4 weeks later. The V and J ends lost 7 bases and 1 base, in that order; junction bases with no gene match: 7. The CDR3 extends over 14 amino acids. Germline CDR1 reads LNHDA; CDR2 reads SQIVND (reference sequence). Sequencing was performed with immunoSEQ multiplex PCR; in TCRdb, only in-frame clones are kept and a portion is missing. This sample has 150,000 or so clones; roughly 84% occur once, and the top ten carry around 12%.

This sequence was found in a woman aged 45-65 years with renal cell carcinoma. The specimen comprised blood, sampled from a patient whose treatment included radiotherapy and nephrectomy. The chain couples TRBV19 to TRBJ2-7; 7 bases match TRBD2. DNA for the CDR3: TGTGCCAGTAACGGGGGAGGGGAATCCTACGAGCAGTACTTC. Its translation: CASNGGGESYEQYF.